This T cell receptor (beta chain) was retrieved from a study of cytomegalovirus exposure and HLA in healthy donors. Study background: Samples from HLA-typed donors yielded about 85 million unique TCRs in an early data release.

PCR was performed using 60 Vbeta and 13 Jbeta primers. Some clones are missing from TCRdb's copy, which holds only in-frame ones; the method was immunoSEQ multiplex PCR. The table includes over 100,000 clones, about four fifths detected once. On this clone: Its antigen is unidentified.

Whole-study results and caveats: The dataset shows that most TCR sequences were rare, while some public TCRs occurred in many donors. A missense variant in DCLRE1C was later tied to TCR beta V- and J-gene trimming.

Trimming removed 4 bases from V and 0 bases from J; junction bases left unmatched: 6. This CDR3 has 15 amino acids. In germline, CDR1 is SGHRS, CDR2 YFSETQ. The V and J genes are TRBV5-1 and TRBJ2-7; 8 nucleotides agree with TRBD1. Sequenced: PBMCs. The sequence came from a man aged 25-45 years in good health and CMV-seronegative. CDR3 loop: CASSQQTGASYEQYF. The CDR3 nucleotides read TGCGCCAGCAGCCAACAGACAGGGGCCTCCTACGAGCAGTACTTC.